The 24 T cell receptor beta chains listed next were all sequenced from one sample in a study of blood T cells in healthy people across ages. Alongside a J-beta primer mix, a sample-barcoded 5' primer served in a second PCR lasting about 7 to 12 cycles. TCRdb recomputed calls from the 5' RACE reads with MiXCR, one row per CDR3 protein. Of 1.8 million or so distinct CDR3 sequences in the sample, about two fifths were seen once. The sample was blood. All receptors derive from a human donor in good health.

The chain combines TRBV4-1 with TRBJ2-7; 8 bases line up with TRBD1. The junction had 7 bases not matched to a gene; V was cut back by 2 bases and J by 1 base. Germline CDR1 and CDR2: MGHRA and YSYEKL. The CDR3 runs to 16 residues. CDR3 sequence reads: CASSQYAGGGSYEQYF. CDR3 bases: TGCGCCAGCAGCCAATACGCAGGGGGCGGGTCCTACGAGCAGTACTTC.

Remarks on this clonotype: A junction boundary mismatches the germline segment, possibly from a read error. The chain carries TRBV25-1 and TRBJ2-1; D might be TRBD1 (6 bases). This CDR3 spans 14 amino acids. From germline, CDR1 is MGHDK and CDR2 SYGVNS. CDR3 in DNA: TGTGCCAGCAGGGAATGGACGAGGGGGAATGAGCAGTTCTTC. Protein: CASREWTRGNEQFF.

The chain links TRBV12-3 or TRBV12-4 to TRBJ1-1; 8 bases map to TRBD1. Germline trimming cut 7 bases from V and 5 bases from J; bases unmatched to any gene: 15. The CDR3 has 16 amino acids. Here the CDR3 reads CASTLKQGVRETEAFF. In nucleotides, the CDR3 is TGTGCCAGCACCCTCAAACAGGGGGTCAGGGAAACTGAAGCTTTCTTT.

The chain is built from TRBV5-6 and TRBJ1-2; D not resolved. V lost 6 bases and J 6 bases, leaving 15 bases between the germline ends. Germline CDR1 SGHDT, CDR2 YYEEEE. The CDR3 is 13 residues long. CDR3 sequence: CASIAEGVNGYTF. CDR3 in DNA: TGTGCCAGCATTGCCGAGGGAGTGAATGGCTACACCTTC. Full variable domain (outside the CDR3, taken from reference TRBV5-6 and TRBJ1-2): DAGVTQSPTHLIKTRGQQVTLRCSPKSGHDTVSWYQQALGQGPQFIFQYYEEEERQRGNFPDRFSGHQFPNYSSELNVNALLLGDSALYLCASIAEGVNGYTFGSGTRLTVV.

The V gene is TRBV6-5, the J gene TRBJ1-2, with 8 nucleotides matching TRBD1. Germline V gene data show CDR1 as MNHEY and CDR2 as SVGAGI. The CDR3 runs to 16 residues. The V and J ends lost 4 bases and 6 bases, in that order; junction bases with no gene match: 13. The CDR3 loop is CASSSWDVGQGNGYTF. The CDR3 nucleotides are TGTGCCAGCAGTTCTTGGGATGTTGGACAGGGAAATGGCTACACCTTC.

This clonotype appeared a few times. This chain joins TRBV7-8 and TRBJ2-7; D is ambiguous. Germline V lookup: CDR1 SGHVS, CDR2 FQNEAQ. Trimming pared 1 base from V and 2 bases from J, leaving 9 bases between. The CDR3 is 14 residues long. CDR3 nucleotides: TGTGCCAGCAGCTTAGTTGGACCGACCTACGAGCAGTACTTC. This encodes CASSLVGPTYEQYF.

This clonotype was recorded a few times. A much more abundant neighbour one base away suggests this may be a read error. The gene calls are TRBV28 and TRBJ2-7, with TRBD2 matching 8 bases. Unmatched junction bases numbered 3, after V lost 5 bases and J lost 0 bases. This CDR3 region has 14 residues. CDR1 and CDR2 from the germline V gene are MDHEN and SYDVKM. This CDR3 is CASSDGGASYEQYF. DNA for the CDR3: TGTGCCAGCAGTGACGGGGGGGCCTCCTACGAGCAGTACTTC.

Concerning this clonotype itself: One end of the junction does not line up with germline, which may come from a read error. The chain carries TRBV6-2 or TRBV6-3 and TRBJ1-4, with 8 bases that match TRBD1. The germline CDR1 and CDR2 sequences are MNHEY and SVGEGT. The CDR3 spans 15 residues. The CDR3 sequence: CASSTRTGWDEKRFF. CDR3 bases: TGTGCCAGCAGTACCCGGACAGGGTGGGATGAAAAACGGTTTTTT.

This sequence joins TRBV12-3 or TRBV12-4 and TRBJ2-4; 7 bases are shared with TRBD1. TRBJ2-7 explains the end of the DNA better; the J call may be wrong. The CDR3 sequence is 14 residues long. The CDR3 DNA reads TGTGCCAGCACCTATGGGACAGAGTCAGACGAGCAGTACTTC. Its protein product is CASTYGTESDEQYF.

This chain connects TRBV5-1 to TRBJ1-6, with D uncertain. The V end was cut by 4 bases, the J end by 3 bases, with 17 bases between. Germline assignment: CDR1 SGHRS and CDR2 YFSETQ. This CDR3 is built from 17 residues. The CDR3 region is CASSPYKPEDYNSPLHF. The CDR3 region has the DNA TGCGCCAGCAGCCCATACAAGCCGGAAGACTATAATTCACCCCTCCACTTT.

V and J are TRBV5-6 and TRBJ2-1; the D gene is possibly TRBD2 (7 bases). This CDR3 region has 18 residues. V dropped 4 bases and J dropped 4 bases, with 24 bases sitting between them. Germline V CDR1 and CDR2: SGHDT, YYEEEE. The CDR3 nucleotides are TGTGCCAGCAGCCAAGAACAGGGCTGGGGGGGCCTTTACAATGAGCAGTTCTTC. This translates into CASSQEQGWGGLYNEQFF.

This sequence joins TRBV6-2 or TRBV6-3 and TRBJ1-6; TRBD1 is a possible D gene (5 bases). This CDR3 is built from 15 residues. The V end lost 6 bases, the J end lost 8 bases, and 17 bases lay between the germline ends. CDR1 is MNHEY, CDR2 SVGEGT, per germline. CDR3 DNA sequence: TGTGCCAGCAGGGAACAGGACGGAGGTTATTCACCCCTCCACTTT. Amino acids: CASREQDGGYSPLHF.

Only a few counts were recorded for this clonotype. In DNA, the CDR3 is TGCAGTGTCCCGACTGGGCTCGAGACCCAGTACTTC. It specifies CSVPTGLETQYF. V and J are TRBV20-1 and TRBJ2-5; D unclear. V lost 7 bases and J lost 5, with 14 bases in between. Germline V gives CDR1 DFQATT, CDR2 SNEGSKA (reference sequence). The CDR3 has 12 residues.

In regard to this clonotype: Possible read error: a much larger clone is one base away. The V gene is TRBV7-2, the J gene TRBJ2-1; a possible D gene is TRBD2 (6 bases). Germline V gene lookup returns CDR1 SGHTA and CDR2 FQGNSA. The CDR3 sequence is 13 residues long. Trimming stripped 3 bases from V and 10 bases from J, with 13 bases between. Here the CDR3 reads CASSLRDFYEQFF. The CDR3 DNA reads as TGTGCCAGCAGCTTGCGGGACTTTTACGAGCAGTTCTTC.

This rearrangement joins TRBV7-3 to TRBJ2-7; D not resolved. Deletions cut 5 bases from V and 5 bases from J, with 13 bases between. The CDR3 spans 13 residues. Looked up from germline, CDR1 is SGHTA and CDR2 is FQGTGA. CDR3: CASSPSDGNEQYF. In nucleotides, the CDR3 is TGTGCCAGCAGCCCGTCCGACGGTAACGAGCAGTACTTC.

This chain links TRBV7-9 with TRBJ1-2; possible D gene TRBD1, 6 bases. The CDR3 has 14 amino acids. Germline CDR1 reads SEHNR; CDR2 reads FQNEAQ (reference sequence). Trimming cost V 5 bases and J 4 bases, with 14 bases left between them. The CDR3 DNA follows: TGTGCCAGCAGCGTTGAGGGGGTTGGCTATGGCTACACCTTC. Translated: CASSVEGVGYGYTF.

This clonotype came up many times. J is TRBJ2-3 and V is TRBV7-2, with TRBD1 matching over 11 bases. The CDR3 extends over 16 amino acids. Looked up from germline, CDR1 is SGHTA and CDR2 is FQGNSA. The V gene end was trimmed by 5 bases and the J gene end by 5 bases; junction bases not matched to a gene: 9. The CDR3 spells CASSPRFGTGGDTQYF. For the CDR3, the DNA is TGTGCCAGCAGCCCCCGTTTCGGGACAGGGGGAGATACGCAGTATTTT.

The chain combines TRBV12-3 or TRBV12-4 with TRBJ2-7; 7 nucleotides agree with TRBD1. This CDR3 spans 14 amino acids. The ends lost 7 bases at V and 6 bases at J; junction bases unmatched: 12. The CDR3 loop reads CASKDRISWSEQYF. CDR3 DNA sequence: TGTGCCAGCAAGGACAGGATTTCCTGGAGCGAGCAGTACTTC.

The rearrangement joins TRBV12-3 or TRBV12-4 to TRBJ2-5, with 7 bases that match TRBD2. With 8 bases clipped from V and 7 bases from J, the junction kept 28 bases outside the gene matches. This CDR3 comprises 19 residues. CDR3 sequence reads: CASGGLEGLRPTILGTQYF. CDR3 DNA: TGTGCCAGCGGGGGTTTGGAGGGACTACGCCCAACCATTCTTGGGACCCAGTACTTC.

The chain uses TRBV12-3 or TRBV12-4 and TRBJ2-4; perhaps TRBD1 as D (5 bases). With the DNA end fitting TRBJ2-7 better, the J assignment may be wrong. The CDR3 sequence is 16 residues long. In DNA form, the CDR3 reads TGTGCCAGCAGTTTAGGCGTAGGACACGTAAACTACGAGCAGTACTTC. It yields the protein CASSLGVGHVNYEQYF.

This chain connects TRBV12-3 or TRBV12-4 to TRBJ1-5; D is undetermined. The V and J ends lost 6 bases and 9 bases respectively, with 12 bases between them. The CDR3 is 12 amino acids. The CDR3 is CASSPPGGPQHF. CDR3 in DNA: TGTGCCAGCAGCCCTCCCGGAGGGCCCCAGCATTTT.

The rearrangement links TRBV18 to TRBJ2-1; the D is unclear. Germline CDR1 is KGHSH and CDR2 is LQKENI. This CDR3 contains 14 residues. V lost 1 base to trimming and J lost 6 bases, with 10 bases between them. CDR3 bases: TGTGCCAGCTCACCACGGGGTTATCTCAATGAGCAGTTCTTC. Protein product: CASSPRGYLNEQFF. The entire variable domain, with the rest obtained from reference TRBV18 and TRBJ2-1, is as follows: NAGVMQNPRHLVRRRGQEARLRCSPMKGHSHVYWYRQLPEEGLKFMVYLQKENIIDESGMPKERFSAEFPKEGPSILRIQQVVRGDSAAYFCASSPRGYLNEQFFGPGTRLTVL.

There are many counts of this clonotype. The chain carries TRBV7-2 and TRBJ2-7, with no clear D. Germline CDR1 and CDR2: SGHTA and FQGNSA. The CDR3 consists of 13 residues. Trimming left V 5 bases short and J 9 bases short, with 17 bases between. The CDR3 sequence: CASSPQREIGQYF. The CDR3 DNA reads TGTGCCAGCAGCCCCCAGCGTGAGATTGGGCAGTACTTC.

The chain has TRBV20-1 and TRBJ1-2, with unresolved D. Trimming pared 2 bases from V and 8 bases from J, leaving 15 bases between. The CDR3 spans 13 residues. The V gene's germline CDR1 is DFQATT and CDR2 SNEGSKA (reference sequence). The CDR3: CSARPYQAEGYTF. The DNA for the CDR3 is TGCAGTGCTAGACCCTACCAGGCAGAAGGCTACACCTTC.